The subject of this entry is one T cell receptor (beta chain). Antigen unknown. V gave up 1 base and J gave up 6 bases, with 12 bases separating them. This CDR3 has 14 residues. Germline CDR1 is SEHNR and CDR2 is FQNEAQ (reference sequence). This entry is derived from a study of OX40 agonist ivuxolimab in advanced cancers. The protocol was immunoSEQ multiplex PCR, while the TCRdb copy is restricted to in-frame clones and leaves out a portion. The profile covers about 58,000 clones, with roughly 84% appearing a single time and 1% taken by the ten largest. The study, taken as a whole, reports: Some of the lowest clonal expansion was seen in partial responders at 0.1-3.0 mg/kg.

This chain connects TRBV7-9 to TRBJ1-1, with D uncertain. This specimen was CD4+ or CD8+ T cells sorted from blood, taken in a trial of the OX40 agonist ivuxolimab. The sequence derives from an adult with an advanced solid tumor such as melanoma, head and neck, liver or kidney cancer. Here the CDR3 DNA reads TGTGCCAGCAGCTTAGAAGTGGTTTCCGCTGAAGCTTTCTTT. This sequence encodes CASSLEVVSAEAFF.